Below, 13 T cell receptor beta chains from the same sample are listed, as sequenced in a study of OX40 agonist ivuxolimab in advanced cancers. Some clones are missing from TCRdb's copy, which holds only in-frame ones; the method was immunoSEQ multiplex PCR. The sample gives some 83,000 clones, 75% to 95% of which show up once; 8.4% is in the top ten. The starting material was CD4+ or CD8+ T cells sorted from blood, obtained in a trial of the OX40 agonist ivuxolimab. The receptors derive from an adult with an advanced solid tumor such as melanoma, head and neck, liver or kidney cancer.

The rearrangement links TRBV28 to TRBJ1-1, with 9 positions matching TRBD1. The germline V gene encodes CDR1 MDHEN and CDR2 SYDVKM. Trimming cost V 6 bases and J 5 bases; bases outside gene matches: 10. The CDR3 loop spans 15 amino acids. The CDR3 is CASRVEGTGWTEAFF. The CDR3 bases are TGTGCCAGCAGAGTAGAGGGGACAGGGTGGACTGAAGCTTTCTTT.

The J gene is TRBJ2-1, the V gene TRBV11-2, with TRBD2 identical over 9 bases. Germline CDR1 is SGHAT and CDR2 is FQNNGV. The CDR3 consists of 15 residues. V lost 3 bases and J lost 8; bases outside the gene matches: 8. The CDR3 is CASSFGAGGQYEQFF. In DNA, the CDR3 is TGTGCCAGCAGCTTTGGAGCGGGAGGTCAGTATGAGCAGTTCTTC.

The rearrangement joins TRBV28 to TRBJ1-5; unclear D gene. Germline V gene data show CDR1 as MDHEN and CDR2 as SYDVKM. Trimming cost V 7 bases and J 0 bases, with 16 bases left between them. The CDR3 consists of 16 residues. The CDR3 spells CASTLGGVGSNQPQHF. The CDR3 DNA is TGTGCCAGCACCCTAGGTGGGGTTGGTAGCAATCAGCCCCAGCATTTT.

The gene calls are TRBV9 and TRBJ2-3; D is uncertain. CDR3 length equals 12 residues. V lost 4 bases and J 0 bases, leaving 3 bases between the germline ends. Germline V gene sequence: CDR1 SGDLS, CDR2 YYNGEE. This chain's CDR3 is CASSMSTDTQYF. CDR3 nucleotides: TGTGCCAGCAGCATGAGCACAGATACGCAGTATTTT.

The chain links TRBV7-3 to TRBJ2-1; perhaps TRBD1 as D (5 bases). Germline V gene sequence: CDR1 SGHTA, CDR2 FQGTGA. The CDR3 length is 14 residues. V lost 2 bases and J 6 bases, leaving 11 bases between the germline ends. The CDR3 reads CASSLGARGNEQFF. DNA for the CDR3: TGTGCCAGCAGCTTAGGGGCTAGAGGCAATGAGCAGTTCTTC. Using reference TRBV7-3 and TRBJ2-1 for the parts outside the CDR3, the full variable domain is GAGVSQTPSNKVTEKGKYVELRCDPISGHTALYWYRQSLGQGPEFLIYFQGTGAADDSGLPNDRFFAVRPEGSVSTLKIQRTERGDSAVYLCASSLGARGNEQFFGPGTRLTVL.

This chain joins TRBV11-2 and TRBJ2-1; 11 bases are a match to TRBD2. This CDR3 contains 15 residues. Per the germline V gene, CDR1 is SGHAT and CDR2 is FQNNGV. V was pared by 5 bases and J by 6 bases, with 6 bases of the junction left unmatched. CDR3: CASSRGLAAINEQFF. DNA of the CDR3: TGTGCCAGCAGCCGGGGACTAGCGGCCATCAATGAGCAGTTCTTC.

The rearrangement uses TRBV4-3 and TRBJ1-2; TRBD1 matches at 9 bases. The CDR3 is 15 residues long. The V and J ends lost 4 bases and 0 bases, in that order; junction bases with no gene match: 3. Germline V gene lookup returns CDR1 LGHNA and CDR2 YSLEER. CDR3 protein: CASSPWTGANYGYTF. The CDR3 DNA is TGCGCCAGCAGCCCCTGGACAGGGGCTAACTATGGCTACACCTTC.

This chain joins TRBV5-1 and TRBJ1-6, with D tentatively TRBD1 (5 bases). Trimming took 1 base from V and 8 from J, leaving 16 bases between them. CDR1 and CDR2 from the germline V gene are SGHRS and YFSETQ. This CDR3 has 16 residues. CDR3 coding DNA: TGCGCCAGCAGCTTGTGGTCAGGGCGGGGTGATTCACCCCTCCACTTT. As protein: CASSLWSGRGDSPLHF.

This chain connects TRBV9 to TRBJ2-2; D gene unclear. There are 14 residues in the CDR3. CDR1 is SGDLS, CDR2 YYNGEE, per germline. The V end lost 3 bases, the J end lost 4 bases, and 10 bases lay between the germline ends. CDR3 in amino acids: CASSALHPTGELFF. CDR3 coding DNA: TGTGCCAGCAGCGCACTTCACCCCACCGGGGAGCTGTTTTTT. The variable domain in full, completed from reference TRBV9 and TRBJ2-2, reads DSGVTQTPKHLITATGQRVTLRCSPRSGDLSVYWYQQSLDQGLQFLIQYYNGEERAKGNILERFSAQQFPDLHSELNLSSLELGDSALYFCASSALHPTGELFFGEGSRLTVL.

This clone came up once. This chain connects TRBV2 to TRBJ1-1; D gene uncertain. Germline CDR1 SNHLY, CDR2 FYNNEI. The V end was cut by 4 bases, the J end by 2 bases, with 17 bases between. CDR3 length: 16 amino acids. CDR3 bases: TGTGCCAGCAGTGCGAGGGCTACAGTCACCAACACTGAAGCTTTCTTT. Its translation is CASSARATVTNTEAFF.

The chain recombines TRBV25-1 with TRBJ2-1, with TRBD2 identical over 10 bases. The germline V gene encodes CDR1 MGHDK and CDR2 SYGVNS. V lost 4 bases to trimming and J lost 5 bases; unmatched junction nucleotides: 14. This CDR3 contains 18 residues. CDR3 region: CASSGPRLAGAINNEQFF. CDR3 DNA: TGTGCCAGCAGTGGACCCCGACTAGCGGGCGCTATAAACAATGAGCAGTTCTTC.

The rearrangement joins TRBV19 to TRBJ1-5; no firm D call. The CDR3 covers 15 residues. The germline gives CDR1 LNHDA, CDR2 SQIVND (reference sequence). V was trimmed by 3 bases and J by 2 bases, leaving 11 bases between them. DNA for the CDR3: TGTGCCAGTAGTATGGCGGGTTACGGCAATCAGCCCCAGCATTTT. Translation: CASSMAGYGNQPQHF. The full variable domain, with the rest looked up from reference TRBV19 and TRBJ1-5, is DGGITQSPKYLFRKEGQNVTLSCEQNLNHDAMYWYRQDPGQGLRLIYYSQIVNDFQKGDIAEGYSVSREKKESFPLTVTSAQKNPTAFYLCASSMAGYGNQPQHFGDGTRLSIL.

This clone has a handful of counts. The chain is built from TRBV30 and TRBJ2-5; 12 bases are a match to TRBD1. With V trimmed by 3 bases and J by 6 bases, 2 bases remained unmatched. Germline V gives CDR1 GTSNPN, CDR2 SVGIG (reference sequence). The CDR3 is 13 residues long. In nucleotides, the CDR3 is TGTGCCTGGAGGGGACAGGGGGCAAAGACCCAGTACTTC. Protein product: CAWRGQGAKTQYF. The whole variable domain, remainder taken from reference TRBV30 and TRBJ2-5, is SQTIHQWPATLVQPVGSPLSLECTVEGTSNPNLYWYRQAAGRGLQLLFYSVGIGQISSEVPQNLSASRPQDRQFILSSKKLLLSDSGFYLCAWRGQGAKTQYFGPGTRLLVL.